This entry lists 29 T cell receptor beta chains sequenced from one sample in a study of blood T cell repertoires in COVID-19. The method was immunoSEQ multiplex PCR; TCRdb's version includes in-frame clones alone and lacks a portion of them. The sample records some 150,000 clones, around 81% being singletons. Sequencing used peripheral blood. The receptor source for this set is a woman between 55 and 75 years old with active or convalescent COVID-19.

This clone occurred once. The chain links TRBV7-2 to TRBJ2-5, with 11 bases lining up with TRBD2. V lost 1 base and J lost 5; bases outside the gene matches: 3. Germline lookup yields CDR1 SGHTA and CDR2 FQGNSA. The CDR3 length is 15 residues. CDR3 protein: CASSLGASGGETQYF. The CDR3 coding sequence is TGTGCCAGCAGCTTAGGGGCTAGCGGGGGGGAGACCCAGTACTTC.

This clone was detected only once. The chain uses TRBV29-1 and TRBJ2-5; D ambiguous. The germline V and J ends were trimmed by 2 bases and 0 bases, with 7 bases remaining between them. Germline-derived CDR1 and CDR2 are SQVTM and ANQGSEA. The CDR3 extends over 13 amino acids. The DNA of the CDR3 is TGCAGCGTTGAATTTGACTACCAAGAGACCCAGTACTTC. Protein sequence: CSVEFDYQETQYF.

The chain links TRBV15 to TRBJ2-5; D remains ambiguous. Germline CDR1 reads LNHNV; CDR2 reads YYDKDF (reference sequence). V lost 3 bases to trimming and J lost 1 base, with 12 bases between them. The length of the CDR3 is 15 residues. CDR3 DNA: TGTGCCACCAGCAGTCCCAGCGTGCGCCAAGAGACCCAGTACTTC. Protein product: CATSSPSVRQETQYF.

The J gene is TRBJ1-2, the V gene TRBV9; 12 nucleotides agree with TRBD1. Germline assignment: CDR1 SGDLS and CDR2 YYNGEE. J lost 10 bases, V lost 4 bases, and 11 bases had no gene match. The CDR3 covers 15 residues. For the CDR3, the DNA is TGTGCCAGCAGCCCGACTGAGGGGGACAGGGGGCTCTACACCTTC. Protein product: CASSPTEGDRGLYTF.

The gene calls are TRBV4-2 and TRBJ1-2; TRBD1 matches at 7 bases. The CDR3 covers 19 residues. With V trimmed by 1 base and J by 0 bases, 14 bases remained unmatched. CDR1 LGHNA and CDR2 YNFKEQ come from the germline V gene. This chain's CDR3 is CASSQGYSPLQGSNYGYTF. CDR3 nucleotides: TGTGCCAGCAGCCAAGGCTACTCTCCCTTACAGGGGTCTAACTATGGCTACACCTTC.

J is TRBJ1-1 and V is TRBV7-2; D is possibly TRBD1 (6 bases). This CDR3 region has 14 residues. V shed 3 bases and J shed 5 bases, with 13 bases lying between them. The germline gives CDR1 SGHTA, CDR2 FQGNSA. CDR3 DNA: TGTGCCAGCAGCTTGAGCAGGGGCTGGACTGAAGCTTTCTTT. Encoded protein: CASSLSRGWTEAFF.

V usage is TRBV5-6 and J usage is TRBJ2-1, with TRBD2 identical over 8 bases. The CDR3 has 18 residues. CDR1 is SGHDT and CDR2 is YYEEEE in the germline V gene. Trimming at V came to 3 bases and at J to 3 bases, leaving 14 bases not matched to a gene. DNA of the CDR3: TGTGCCAGCAGCTCCGTGCGGCGGGAGGCCGGATTCTACAATGAGCAGTTCTTC. Translation gives CASSSVRREAGFYNEQFF. The whole variable domain, filled in from reference TRBV5-6 and TRBJ2-1, reads DAGVTQSPTHLIKTRGQQVTLRCSPKSGHDTVSWYQQALGQGPQFIFQYYEEEERQRGNFPDRFSGHQFPNYSSELNVNALLLGDSALYLCASSSVRREAGFYNEQFFGPGTRLTVL.

This sequence joins TRBV7-9 and TRBJ2-7, with D maybe TRBD1 (6 bases). CDR1 and CDR2 (germline): SEHNR, FQNEAQ (reference sequence). V dropped 4 bases and J dropped 2 bases, with 15 bases sitting between them. The CDR3 covers 15 residues. This CDR3 is CASSSDRYSTYEQYF. The CDR3 region has the DNA TGTGCCAGCAGCTCCGACAGGTATTCGACCTACGAGCAGTACTTC.

The rearrangement links TRBV19 to TRBJ1-5; D possibly corresponds to TRBD1 (5 bases). The CDR3 has 13 amino acids. The germline V gene has CDR1 LNHDA and CDR2 SQIVND (reference sequence). Trimming removed 0 bases at V and 11 bases at J, with 11 bases between. CDR3 DNA: TGTGCCAGTAGTATAGATTACACAGGATCCCAGCATTTT. Residues: CASSIDYTGSQHF.

The chain is built from TRBV21-1 and TRBJ2-1; the D call in the table, TRBD2, was not verified against the DNA. TRBV21-1 is termed a pseudogene. The CDR3 has 14 residues. Written as DNA, the CDR3 is TGTGCCAGCAGCGCTCGGGACTCCCAAGCGAGGCAGTTCTTC. This translates into CASSARDSQARQFF.

The chain combines TRBV5-5 with TRBJ2-1, with 11 bases fitting TRBD2. This CDR3 region has 15 residues. Germline CDR1 and CDR2: SGHKS and YYEKEE (reference sequence). The V gene end was trimmed by 3 bases and the J gene end by 8 bases; junction bases not matched to a gene: 7. The CDR3 DNA reads as TGTGCCAGCAGCTCCTTACTAGCGGGGGTGGATGAGCAGTTCTTC. It is translated as CASSSLLAGVDEQFF.

The V gene is TRBV6-6, the J gene TRBJ1-5; D is possibly TRBD1 (6 bases). The V and J ends lost 5 bases and 4 bases respectively, with 12 bases between them. The CDR3 covers 14 residues. Germline loops: CDR1 MNHNY, CDR2 SVGAGI (reference sequence). The CDR3 DNA reads as TGTGCCAGCAGTACAACAGGGAGTAATCAGCCCCAGCATTTT. Encoded protein: CASSTTGSNQPQHF.

This clone occurred a few times. The chain has TRBV21-1 and TRBJ2-7; no check of the table's D call, TRBD1, against the DNA was made. TRBV21-1 is a documented pseudogene. The CDR3 contains 16 residues. CDR3 nucleotides: TGTGCCAGCAGCGGCCGGACAGGGGGGAACTTATACGAGCAGTACGTC. Translation: CASSGRTGGNLYEQYV.

This clone appeared once. The V and J genes are TRBV27 and TRBJ1-1; weak D call: TRBD1 (5 bases). Trimming left V 5 bases short and J 3 bases short, with 16 bases between. The CDR3 is made up of 15 amino acids. CDR1 MNHEY and CDR2 SMNVEV come from the germline V gene (reference sequence). The CDR3 spells CASSPRPGRDTEAFF. For the CDR3, the DNA is TGTGCCAGCAGTCCCCGCCCAGGGAGGGACACTGAAGCTTTCTTT.

The J gene is TRBJ2-1, the V gene TRBV2, with D possibly matching TRBD1 (5 bases). Trimming pared 11 bases from V and 0 bases from J, leaving 20 bases between. CDR3 length: 16 amino acids. Germline CDR1 SNHLY, CDR2 FYNNEI. This chain's CDR3 is CAGKDSFISSYNEQFF. The CDR3 DNA reads TGTGCCGGAAAAGACAGCTTCATTAGCTCCTACAATGAGCAGTTCTTC.

This chain links TRBV6-1 with TRBJ2-5; the D is unclear. V was shortened by 0 bases and J by 5 bases, with 7 bases between the two germline ends. The germline V gene encodes CDR1 MNHNS and CDR2 SASEGT. The CDR3 length is 13 residues. The CDR3 sequence: CASSEADGETQYF. In DNA, the CDR3 is TGTGCCAGCAGTGAAGCTGACGGGGAGACCCAGTACTTC.

V usage is TRBV4-1 and J usage is TRBJ1-5; D is unclear. Germline CDR1 and CDR2: MGHRA and YSYEKL. The CDR3 length is 14 residues. The germline V and J ends were trimmed by 1 base and 0 bases, with 4 bases remaining between them. The CDR3 here is CASSQVNSNQPQHF. The DNA of the CDR3 is TGCGCCAGCAGCCAAGTAAATAGCAATCAGCCCCAGCATTTT.

The chain employs TRBV5-5 and TRBJ1-1; D ambiguous. CDR1 SGHKS and CDR2 YYEKEE come from the germline V gene (reference sequence). Trimming removed 2 bases from V and 5 bases from J, with 10 bases in between. CDR3 size: 13 residues. The CDR3 spells CASSFNSVTEAFF. In DNA form, the CDR3 reads TGTGCCAGCAGCTTTAACAGTGTGACTGAAGCTTTCTTT.

This clone was found once. The rearrangement links TRBV7-8 to TRBJ2-7; tentative D call: TRBD2 (7 bases). The V end lost 5 bases, the J end lost 5 bases, and 25 bases lay between the germline ends. The CDR3 covers 17 residues. CDR1 is SGHVS and CDR2 is FQNEAQ in the germline V gene. CDR3 loop: CASSLGGGLDAMNEQYF. The CDR3 nucleotides are TGTGCCAGCAGCCTAGGGGGGGGGTTGGATGCTATGAACGAGCAGTACTTC.

This clone was seen just once. The chain has TRBV4-1 and TRBJ2-1; 12 bases fit TRBD2. The CDR3 covers 15 residues. CDR1 and CDR2 from the germline V gene are MGHRA and YSYEKL. V shed 1 base, J shed 10 bases, and the junction held 5 bases outside the gene matches. CDR3 protein: CASSQVLAGGAEQFF. CDR3 in DNA: TGCGCCAGCAGCCAAGTGCTAGCGGGAGGGGCCGAGCAGTTCTTC.

The chain couples TRBV18 to TRBJ2-5; a possible D gene is TRBD1 (6 bases). Trimming cost V 3 bases and J 2 bases, with 7 bases left between them. The length of the CDR3 is 13 residues. Germline V gene data show CDR1 as KGHSH and CDR2 as LQKENI. The CDR3 bases are TGTGCCAGCTCACCTGGACAGCAAGAGACCCAGTACTTC. The encoded protein is CASSPGQQETQYF.

The chain combines TRBV27 with TRBJ2-1, with D tentatively TRBD1 (6 bases). Germline values: CDR1 MNHEY, CDR2 SMNVEV (reference sequence). V lost 6 bases and J lost 5, with 17 bases in between. This CDR3 is built from 15 residues. Here the CDR3 DNA reads TGTGCCAGCAGGGAGTTGGGGGCGAAGGACAATGAGCAGTTCTTC. This translates into CASRELGAKDNEQFF.

The genes are TRBV7-6 and TRBJ2-1; D possibly corresponds to TRBD2 (5 bases). Germline V gene sequence: CDR1 SGHVS, CDR2 FNYEAQ. The CDR3 spans 16 residues. Trimming cost V 0 bases and J 5 bases, with 14 bases left between them. The CDR3 here is CASSLAPSGGHNEQFF. DNA of the CDR3: TGTGCCAGCAGCTTAGCGCCGAGCGGTGGCCACAATGAGCAGTTCTTC.

This clone was seen more than once but under ten times. This chain links TRBV5-4 with TRBJ2-1; the D gene is possibly TRBD2 (5 bases). Germline assignment: CDR1 SGHNT and CDR2 YYREEE (reference sequence). Deletions cut 4 bases from V and 0 bases from J, with 14 bases between. The length of the CDR3 is 16 residues. The CDR3 protein is CASSPRGLSSYNEQFF. The CDR3 coding sequence is TGTGCCAGCAGCCCAAGAGGGCTGAGCTCCTACAATGAGCAGTTCTTC.

The chain couples TRBV7-3 to TRBJ2-7; D not resolved. Germline-derived CDR1 and CDR2 are SGHTA and FQGTGA. The CDR3 totals 14 residues. The V end lost 2 bases, the J end lost 0 bases, and 8 bases lay between the germline ends. CDR3: CASSLGGTSYEQYF. The CDR3 bases are TGTGCCAGCAGCTTAGGCGGAACCTCCTACGAGCAGTACTTC.

The gene calls are TRBV27 and TRBJ2-1; the match to TRBD2 covers 8 bases. After removal of 6 bases from V and 4 bases from J, the junction contained 14 bases not matched to a gene. The length of the CDR3 is 17 residues. Germline V CDR1 and CDR2: MNHEY, SMNVEV (reference sequence). As DNA, the CDR3 is TGTGCCAGCAGCAGAATTCCGAGGCGGGAGGATTACAATGAGCAGTTCTTC. Translating gives CASSRIPRREDYNEQFF.

The chain recombines TRBV7-2 with TRBJ2-5; D possibly corresponds to TRBD2 (6 bases). Trimming took off 2 bases at V and 5 bases at J, with 9 bases between the two ends. This CDR3 is 13 amino acids long. Per the germline V gene, CDR1 is SGHTA and CDR2 is FQGNSA. The CDR3 is CASSLRGVETQYF. CDR3 sequence (DNA): TGTGCCAGCAGCTTACGCGGGGTGGAGACCCAGTACTTC.

The chain couples TRBV5-1 to TRBJ1-6; no reliable D call. Per the germline V gene, CDR1 is SGHRS and CDR2 is YFSETQ. Trimming shortened V by 0 bases and J by 7 bases, and 11 bases separated the two germline ends. The CDR3 spans 15 residues. In DNA, the CDR3 is TGCGCCAGCAGCTTGGCCCAGTCCACCAATTCACCCCTCCACTTT. Translating it yields CASSLAQSTNSPLHF. The full variable domain, rest sourced from reference TRBV5-1 and TRBJ1-6, is KAGVTQTPRYLIKTRGQQVTLSCSPISGHRSVSWYQQTPGQGLQFLFEYFSETQRNKGNFPGRFSGRQFSNSRSEMNVSTLELGDSALYLCASSLAQSTNSPLHFGNGTRLTVT.

The chain recombines TRBV21-1 with TRBJ2-7; the table's TRBD1 call for D was not verified on the DNA. TRBV21-1 is annotated as a pseudogene. The CDR3 spans 18 residues. CDR3 sequence: CASSRSLAPGGAPYEQYV. DNA of the CDR3: TGTGCCAGCAGCCGATCACTTGCACCAGGGGGCGCCCCCTACGAGCAGTACGTC.